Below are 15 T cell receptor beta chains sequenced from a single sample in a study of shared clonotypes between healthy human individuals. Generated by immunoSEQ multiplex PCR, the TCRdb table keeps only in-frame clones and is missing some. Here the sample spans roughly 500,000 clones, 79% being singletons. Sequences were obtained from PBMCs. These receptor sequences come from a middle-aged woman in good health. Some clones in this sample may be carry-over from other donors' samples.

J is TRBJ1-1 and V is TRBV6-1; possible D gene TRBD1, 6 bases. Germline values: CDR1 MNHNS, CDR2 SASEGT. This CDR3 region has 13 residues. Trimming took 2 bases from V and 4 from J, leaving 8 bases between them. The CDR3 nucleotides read TGTGCCAGCAGTGAACAGGGGCCCACTGAAGCTTTCTTT. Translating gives CASSEQGPTEAFF.

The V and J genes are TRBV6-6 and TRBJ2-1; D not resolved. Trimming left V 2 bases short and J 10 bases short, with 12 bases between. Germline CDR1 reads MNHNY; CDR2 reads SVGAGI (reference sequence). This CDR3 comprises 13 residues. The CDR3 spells CASSYQVATEQFF. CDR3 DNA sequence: TGTGCCAGCAGTTACCAGGTGGCTACCGAGCAGTTCTTC.

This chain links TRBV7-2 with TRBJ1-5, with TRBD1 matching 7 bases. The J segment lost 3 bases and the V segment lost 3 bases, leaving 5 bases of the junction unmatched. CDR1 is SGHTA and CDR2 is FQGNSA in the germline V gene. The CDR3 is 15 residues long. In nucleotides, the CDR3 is TGTGCCAGCAGCTTGACAGGGTTGAACAATCAGCCCCAGCATTTT. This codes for CASSLTGLNNQPQHF.

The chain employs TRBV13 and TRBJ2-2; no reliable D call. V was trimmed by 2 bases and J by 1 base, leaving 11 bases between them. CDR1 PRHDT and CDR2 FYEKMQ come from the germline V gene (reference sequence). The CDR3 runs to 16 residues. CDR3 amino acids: CASSLLGLRNTGELFF. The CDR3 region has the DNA TGTGCCAGCAGCTTACTGGGCTTACGGAACACCGGGGAGCTGTTTTTT.

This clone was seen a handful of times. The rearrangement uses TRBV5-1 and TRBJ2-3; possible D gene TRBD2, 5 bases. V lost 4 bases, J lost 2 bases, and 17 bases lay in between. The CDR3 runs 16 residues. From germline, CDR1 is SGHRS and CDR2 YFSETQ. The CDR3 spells CASSQEVVSITDTQYF. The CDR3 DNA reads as TGCGCCAGCAGCCAGGAGGTAGTTAGTATCACAGATACGCAGTATTTT.

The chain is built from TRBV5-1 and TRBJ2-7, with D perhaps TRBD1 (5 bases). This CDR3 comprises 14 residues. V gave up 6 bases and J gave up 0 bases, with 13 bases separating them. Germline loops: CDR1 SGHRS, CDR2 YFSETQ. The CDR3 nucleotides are TGCGCCAGCAACCCGACAGCAAGCTCCTACGAGCAGTACTTC. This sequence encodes CASNPTASSYEQYF. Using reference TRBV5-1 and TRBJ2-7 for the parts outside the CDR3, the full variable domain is KAGVTQTPRYLIKTRGQQVTLSCSPISGHRSVSWYQQTPGQGLQFLFEYFSETQRNKGNFPGRFSGRQFSNSRSEMNVSTLELGDSALYLCASNPTASSYEQYFGPGTRLTVT.

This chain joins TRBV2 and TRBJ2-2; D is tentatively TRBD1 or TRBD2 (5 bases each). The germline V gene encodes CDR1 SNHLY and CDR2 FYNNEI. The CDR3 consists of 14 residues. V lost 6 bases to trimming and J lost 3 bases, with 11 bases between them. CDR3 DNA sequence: TGTGCCAGCAGGGGGGATGTGGACACCGGGGAGCTGTTTTTT. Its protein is CASRGDVDTGELFF.

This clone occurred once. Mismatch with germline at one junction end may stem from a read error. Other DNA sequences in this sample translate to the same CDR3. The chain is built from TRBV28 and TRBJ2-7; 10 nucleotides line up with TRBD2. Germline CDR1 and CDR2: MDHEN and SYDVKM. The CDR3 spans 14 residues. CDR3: CASIGSGRAYEQYF. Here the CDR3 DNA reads TGCGCCAGCATTGGCAGCGGGAGGGCCTACGAGCAGTACTTC.

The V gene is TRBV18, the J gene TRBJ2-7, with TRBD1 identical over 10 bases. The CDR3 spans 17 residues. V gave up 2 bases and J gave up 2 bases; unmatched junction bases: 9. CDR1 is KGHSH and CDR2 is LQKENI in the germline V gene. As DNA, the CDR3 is TGTGCCAGCTCACCATCGGGGGTCGGGACAGGGGCCTACGAGCAGTACTTC. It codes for CASSPSGVGTGAYEQYF.

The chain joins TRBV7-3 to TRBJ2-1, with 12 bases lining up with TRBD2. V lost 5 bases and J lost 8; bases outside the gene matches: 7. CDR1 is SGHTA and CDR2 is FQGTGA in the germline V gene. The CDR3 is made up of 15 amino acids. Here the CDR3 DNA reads TGTGCCAGCAGCACGCAGACTAGCGGGAGCGATGAGCAGTTCTTC. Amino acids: CASSTQTSGSDEQFF.

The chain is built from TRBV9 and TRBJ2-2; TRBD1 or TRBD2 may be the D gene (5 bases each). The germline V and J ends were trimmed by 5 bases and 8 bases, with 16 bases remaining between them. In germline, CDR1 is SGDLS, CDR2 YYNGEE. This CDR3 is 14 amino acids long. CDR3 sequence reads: CASSSGTSRGELFF. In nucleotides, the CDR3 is TGTGCCAGCAGTTCCGGGACCTCGCGGGGGGAGCTGTTTTTT.

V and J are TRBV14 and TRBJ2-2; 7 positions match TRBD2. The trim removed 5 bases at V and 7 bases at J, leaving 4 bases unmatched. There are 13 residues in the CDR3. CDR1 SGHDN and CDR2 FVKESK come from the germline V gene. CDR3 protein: CASSVGTIGELFF. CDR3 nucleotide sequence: TGTGCCAGCAGCGTCGGGACTATCGGGGAGCTGTTTTTT.

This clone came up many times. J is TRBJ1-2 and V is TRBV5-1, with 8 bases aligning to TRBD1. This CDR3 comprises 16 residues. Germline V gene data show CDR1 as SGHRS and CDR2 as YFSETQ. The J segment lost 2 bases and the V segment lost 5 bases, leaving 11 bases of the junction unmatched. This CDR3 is CASSVGGTGRNYGYTF. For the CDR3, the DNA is TGCGCCAGCAGTGTTGGAGGGACAGGAAGAAACTATGGCTACACCTTC.

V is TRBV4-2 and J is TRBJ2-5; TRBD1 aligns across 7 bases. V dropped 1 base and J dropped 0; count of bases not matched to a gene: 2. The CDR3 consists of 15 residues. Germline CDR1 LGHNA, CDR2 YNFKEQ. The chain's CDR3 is CASSQGDRDQETQYF. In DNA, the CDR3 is TGTGCCAGCAGCCAAGGGGACAGAGACCAAGAGACCCAGTACTTC.

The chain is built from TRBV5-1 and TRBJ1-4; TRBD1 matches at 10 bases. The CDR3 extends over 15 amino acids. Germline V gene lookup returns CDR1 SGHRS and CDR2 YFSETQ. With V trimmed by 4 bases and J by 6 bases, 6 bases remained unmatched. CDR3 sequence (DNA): TGCGCCAGCAGCCCTCTAGGGACAGGGGATGAAAAACTGTTTTTT. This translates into CASSPLGTGDEKLFF. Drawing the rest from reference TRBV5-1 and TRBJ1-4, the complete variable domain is KAGVTQTPRYLIKTRGQQVTLSCSPISGHRSVSWYQQTPGQGLQFLFEYFSETQRNKGNFPGRFSGRQFSNSRSEMNVSTLELGDSALYLCASSPLGTGDEKLFFGSGTQLSVL.